This T cell receptor beta chain came from a study of vaccination and CD4 T cells after COVID-19. The Oncomine TCR Beta short-read assay sequenced DNA from cultured CD4+ T cells. TCRdb called the PCR reads again in MiXCR, with one record for every CDR3 protein. The data contain some 18,000 distinct CDR3 sequences, roughly 55% of them singletons. Note on this clonotype: Its antigen is not known.

CDR1 is MNHEY and CDR2 is SMNVEV in the germline V gene (reference sequence). There are 14 residues in the CDR3. V lost 3 bases and J lost 4, with 12 bases in between. Specified treatment: roughly nine-day PBMC culture with coronavirus spike peptide pools or control peptides (ViraFEST assay). This chain links TRBV27 with TRBJ1-1; perhaps TRBD1 as D (5 bases). The sample was CD4+ T cells from blood, cultured in vitro, taken before SARS-CoV-2 vaccination. This clonotype was obtained from a human donor who had recovered from COVID-19. CDR3: CASSFSGGITEAFF. Here the CDR3 DNA reads TGTGCCAGCAGTTTTTCCGGGGGGATCACTGAAGCTTTCTTT.